This note documents a single TCR beta chain sequence. Its antigen is as yet unknown. This CDR3 region has 17 residues. J was trimmed by 4 bases and V by 6 bases; bases with no gene match: 15. The germline V gene has CDR1 ENHRY and CDR2 SYGVKD. Sequencing used immunoSEQ multiplex PCR; TCRdb keeps in-frame clones, though not all of them. There are 20,000 or so clones in the sample; 82% occur only once, and roughly 10% lies in the top ten. The data were obtained in a study of somatic mutations in cytotoxic T cells in rheumatoid arthritis. Across the study: Prior to any treatment and right after diagnosis, patient blood (about 30 ml EDTA) was drawn. The study's findings and limits: Rheumatoid arthritis patients were compared with age-matched healthy controls, and their CD8+ T-cell clonality did not differ significantly. Expanded CD8+ clones had unknown antigen targets.

Positive magnetic bead selection was used to isolate CD4+ and CD8+ cells; purity was checked by flow cytometry. The receptor's source is an adult with rheumatoid arthritis. This rearrangement joins TRBV10-3 to TRBJ1-3; 7 positions match TRBD1. The sequenced material came from CD8+ T cells sorted from blood. This chain's CDR3 is CAIRVRPSGGSGNTIYF. CDR3 nucleotides: TGTGCCATCAGAGTCCGCCCTTCAGGGGGATCGGGAAACACCATATATTTT.